This T cell receptor beta chain derives from a study of cytomegalovirus exposure and HLA in healthy donors. As regards this clone: Its cognate antigen is unknown.

Regarding the study as a whole: When the data were analyzed later, several of the most significant clusters appeared to be linked to common viral pathogens.

It was with 60 Vbeta and 13 Jbeta primers that the PCR ran. Authors' processing steps: An analysis performed later counted about 80 million unique TCR beta chains (around 10 million of them shared). Some clones are missing from TCRdb's copy, which holds only in-frame ones; the method was immunoSEQ multiplex PCR. V and J calls and clone size are as listed in that table; D and trimming were resolved from the DNA. This sample carries approximately 54,000 clones, approximately 82% of them seen once, and the ten largest clones take around 2.9%. This CDR3 is 14 amino acids long. Trimming cost V 0 bases and J 3 bases, with 9 bases left between them. Germline loops: CDR1 MNHEY, CDR2 SVGAGI.

The source of this sequence is a woman younger than 30 in good health and CMV-seronegative. The chain is built from TRBV6-5 and TRBJ2-7, with D perhaps matching TRBD2 (5 bases). Sequenced sample: PBMCs. The CDR3 nucleotides read TGTGCCAGCAGTTACTCAGAGAGGGTCTACGAGCAGTACTTC. As protein: CASSYSERVYEQYF.